The 27 T cell receptor beta chains below come from one sample, sequenced in a study of CD8 T cells in ankylosing spondylitis. Study-wide results and caveats: Ankylosing spondylitis blood appeared to be characterized by a TCR beta motif of under 10 highly homologous variants.

In TCRdb, the 5' RACE reads were re-called with MiXCR into one record per CDR3 protein. The sample lists roughly 220,000 distinct CDR3 sequences; 15% to 20% were seen once. What these receptors recognize is not known. Specimen: blood, either unsorted or a sorted T cell fraction (not recorded which). The receptor set was obtained from a male donor with ankylosing spondylitis.

This clonotype has more than one count but fewer than ten. The chain joins TRBV7-9 to TRBJ1-1, with no clear D. CDR3 length: 16 residues. Germline lookup yields CDR1 SEHNR and CDR2 FQNEAQ (reference sequence). The germline V and J ends were trimmed by 2 bases and 3 bases, with 16 bases remaining between them. Here the CDR3 reads CASSLTFGYEDTEAFF. The DNA for the CDR3 is TGTGCCAGCAGCTTAACCTTCGGGTACGAGGACACTGAAGCTTTCTTT.

This clonotype was detected only a few times. V gene TRBV7-9 combines with J gene TRBJ2-7; a weak D match, TRBD1 (5 bases). From germline, CDR1 is SEHNR and CDR2 FQNEAQ (reference sequence). This CDR3 spans 15 amino acids. Between the trimmed V and J ends, which lost 5 bases and 3 bases, there was a span of 17 bases. This CDR3 is CASSVTGARLYEQYF. The CDR3 region has the DNA TGTGCCAGCAGCGTAACAGGCGCCCGTCTCTACGAGCAGTACTTC.

This clonotype was counted ten times or more. The rearrangement uses TRBV7-8 and TRBJ2-3, with D maybe TRBD2 (7 bases). V was cut by 0 bases and J by 0 bases, with 10 bases left in between. Germline V gives CDR1 SGHVS, CDR2 FQNEAQ. The CDR3 is made up of 16 amino acids. CDR3 sequence (DNA): TGTGCCAGCAGCTTAGCCGGGGGGCTTAGCACAGATACGCAGTATTTT. Its protein is CASSLAGGLSTDTQYF. Variable domain in full (rest from reference TRBV7-8 and TRBJ2-3): GAGVSQSPRYKVAKRGQDVALRCDPISGHVSLFWYQQALGQGPEFLTYFQNEAQLDKSGLPSDRFFAERPEGSVSTLKIQRTQQEDSAVYLCASSLAGGLSTDTQYFGPGTRLTVL.

This clonotype was recorded many times. This sequence joins TRBV4-1 and TRBJ1-2; TRBD1 might be the D (5 bases). Trimming stripped 1 base from V and 3 bases from J, with 9 bases between. CDR1 is MGHRA and CDR2 is YSYEKL in the germline V gene. The CDR3 contains 14 residues. CDR3 coding DNA: TGCGCCAGCAGCCAAGTGGTACAGGACTATGGCTACACCTTC. This translates into CASSQVVQDYGYTF.

V gene TRBV9 combines with J gene TRBJ2-3, with D perhaps given as TRBD1 or TRBD2 (5 bases each). Germline values: CDR1 SGDLS, CDR2 YYNGEE. This CDR3 is 18 amino acids long. Trimming took 3 bases from V and 2 from J, leaving 22 bases between them. In DNA form, the CDR3 reads TGTGCCAGCAGCGGCCAGGAATCGGGGCAGCGCCCCACAGATACGCAGTATTTT. It specifies CASSGQESGQRPTDTQYF.

This clonotype was seen a few times. The chain has TRBV12-3 or TRBV12-4 and TRBJ2-3; the match to TRBD2 covers 8 bases. J lost 3 bases, V lost 1 base, and 12 bases had no gene match. This CDR3 is 18 amino acids long. The CDR3 coding sequence is TGTGCCAGCAGTTTAGACGGGGGGGCCTCGCTGCTAACAGATACGCAGTATTTT. As protein: CASSLDGGASLLTDTQYF.

There are a few counts of this clonotype. This chain joins TRBV9 and TRBJ2-1, with 9 positions matching TRBD1. With V trimmed by 0 bases and J by 6 bases, 10 bases remained unmatched. The CDR3 totals 17 residues. Germline V CDR1 and CDR2: SGDLS, YYNGEE. CDR3 region: CASSVGGGTGLINEQFF. CDR3 sequence (DNA): TGTGCCAGCAGCGTAGGGGGTGGGACAGGGTTGATCAATGAGCAGTTCTTC.

The table lists this clonotype with a few counts. The chain employs TRBV7-3 and TRBJ2-2; D ambiguous. The V gene's germline CDR1 is SGHTA and CDR2 FQGTGA. This CDR3 comprises 12 residues. V shed 3 bases and J shed 7 bases, with 6 bases lying between them. Here the CDR3 DNA reads TGTGCCAGCAGCTTCTCCGGCGGGGAGCTGTTTTTT. Translated: CASSFSGGELFF.

The chain combines TRBV7-8 with TRBJ2-3, with 9 bases aligning to TRBD1. The CDR3 contains 15 residues. In germline, CDR1 is SGHVS, CDR2 FQNEAQ. Trimming at V came to 1 base and at J to 5 bases, leaving 4 bases not matched to a gene. The DNA for the CDR3 is TGTGCCAGCAGCTTAGGGGACAGGGAGCTAGATACGCAGTATTTT. It yields the protein CASSLGDRELDTQYF.

This clonotype was observed a handful of times. The V call is TRBV29-1, the J call TRBJ2-5, with D possibly being TRBD1 (6 bases). With 5 bases removed from V and 5 bases from J, the gap between germline ends came to 21 bases. The CDR3 runs to 15 residues. Per the germline V gene, CDR1 is SQVTM and CDR2 is ANQGSEA. The chain's CDR3 is CSVPTPAWGRETQYF. The CDR3 DNA reads TGCAGCGTTCCCACCCCCGCGTGGGGGCGGGAGACCCAGTACTTC.

Comments on this clonotype: An end of the junction does not agree with germline; a read error may underlie this. The gene calls are TRBV28 and TRBJ2-7; unclear D gene. The length of the CDR3 is 11 residues. CDR1 is MDHEN, CDR2 SYDVKM, per germline. The CDR3, as DNA: TGTGCCAGCAGTTTCCCCGGGCCATCGCACTTC. It codes for CASSFPGPSHF. Combining the CDR3 with reference TRBV28 and TRBJ2-7 gives the whole variable domain DVKVTQSSRYLVKRTGEKVFLECVQDMDHENMFWYRQDPGLGLRLIYFSYDVKMKEKGDIPEGYSVSREKKERFSLILESASTNQTSMYLCASSFPGPSHFGPGTRLTVT.

The chain uses TRBV6-1 and TRBJ1-3, with D maybe TRBD1 (6 bases). The CDR3 totals 18 residues. The V gene's germline CDR1 is MNHNS and CDR2 SASEGT. V lost 6 bases and J 0 bases, leaving 21 bases between the germline ends. The CDR3 spells CASRGGGQPHRSGNTIYF. CDR3 DNA: TGTGCCAGCAGGGGTGGGGGGCAACCCCACCGCTCTGGAAACACCATATATTTT.

This clonotype was counted a few times. The chain employs TRBV6-2 or TRBV6-3 and TRBJ2-3; 14 bases match TRBD2. CDR1 and CDR2 (germline): MNHEY, SVGEGT. CDR3 size: 18 residues. J gave up 5 bases and V 2 bases, and 9 bases lay outside the gene matches. This chain's CDR3 is CASSYPKGTSGGGDTQYF. The CDR3 DNA reads as TGTGCCAGCAGTTACCCAAAAGGGACTAGCGGGGGAGGAGATACGCAGTATTTT.

Ten or more counts support this clonotype. This sequence joins TRBV7-2 and TRBJ2-1; 8 positions agree with TRBD2. The J segment lost 2 bases and the V segment lost 2 bases, leaving 8 bases of the junction unmatched. The CDR3 consists of 17 residues. Germline V gives CDR1 SGHTA, CDR2 FQGNSA. This CDR3 reads CASSLWASGLTYNEQFF. The CDR3 nucleotides read TGTGCCAGCAGCTTATGGGCTAGCGGGCTCACCTACAATGAGCAGTTCTTC.

This clonotype was detected only a few times. The chain combines TRBV20-1 with TRBJ2-1; possibly TRBD2 for D (6 bases). Between the trimmed V and J ends, which lost 0 bases and 3 bases, there was a span of 12 bases. The CDR3 runs to 15 residues. CDR1 is DFQATT and CDR2 is SNEGSKA in the germline V gene (reference sequence). In nucleotides, the CDR3 is TGCAGTGCTAGAGATCGGGAGCGAGGCTACAATGAGCAGTTCTTC. It is translated as CSARDRERGYNEQFF.

The chain joins TRBV5-5 to TRBJ2-3, with 7 bases identical to TRBD1. V lost 2 bases and J lost 0; bases outside the gene matches: 3. Germline V gene data show CDR1 as SGHKS and CDR2 as YYEKEE (reference sequence). The CDR3 sequence is 15 residues long. The CDR3 DNA follows: TGTGCCAGCAGCTTCTGGGACAGCAGCACAGATACGCAGTATTTT. Translating gives CASSFWDSSTDTQYF.

This clonotype was counted between two and nine times. The gene calls are TRBV20-1 and TRBJ2-1; no definite D call. Per germline, CDR1 DFQATT and CDR2 SNEGSKA (reference sequence). V shed 2 bases and J shed 0 bases, with 11 bases lying between them. The CDR3 length is 15 residues. CDR3 sequence reads: CSARPLRLSYNEQFF. The CDR3 DNA is TGCAGTGCTAGACCCCTAAGACTCTCCTACAATGAGCAGTTCTTC.

This clonotype was seen a few times. This chain joins TRBV15 and TRBJ2-5; no definite D call. The CDR3 loop spans 13 amino acids. Germline assignment: CDR1 LNHNV and CDR2 YYDKDF (reference sequence). V lost 5 bases to trimming and J lost 1 base, with 8 bases between them. CDR3 in DNA: TGTGCCACCAGCGCAGAAATCCAAGAGACCCAGTACTTC. Its translation: CATSAEIQETQYF.

The V gene is TRBV6-5, the J gene TRBJ2-5, with 10 bases lining up with TRBD1. The CDR3 has 16 residues. The germline V gene encodes CDR1 MNHEY and CDR2 SVGAGI. V lost 2 bases to trimming and J lost 3 bases; unmatched junction nucleotides: 6. The DNA of the CDR3 is TGTGCCAGCAGTTACCCGACAGGGGGCGCGAAAGAGACCCAGTACTTC. Protein: CASSYPTGGAKETQYF.

J is TRBJ2-1 and V is TRBV28, with TRBD1 matching 7 bases. The V segment lost 5 bases and the J segment 4 bases; nucleotides outside the gene matches: 2. CDR3 length: 13 residues. Germline loops: CDR1 MDHEN, CDR2 SYDVKM. The CDR3 DNA sequence: TGTGCCAGCAGTGGACAGGTGTACAATGAGCAGTTCTTC. Translation: CASSGQVYNEQFF.

V gene TRBV7-9 combines with J gene TRBJ2-7, with no clear D. This CDR3 comprises 13 residues. Trimming removed 7 bases from V and 2 bases from J, with 12 bases in between. The V gene's germline CDR1 is SEHNR and CDR2 FQNEAQ (reference sequence). The CDR3 DNA reads TGTGCCAGCAACCCGGAGCAGACCTACGAGCAGTACTTC. This gives the protein CASNPEQTYEQYF.

This clonotype was seen more than once but under ten times. This chain joins TRBV10-3 and TRBJ1-3; D is unclear. The V end lost 2 bases, the J end lost 3 bases, and 11 bases lay between the germline ends. The germline V gene encodes CDR1 ENHRY and CDR2 SYGVKD. The CDR3 loop spans 15 amino acids. This CDR3 reads CAISEPGYHGNTIYF. The CDR3 nucleotides are TGTGCCATCAGTGAGCCAGGATACCATGGAAACACCATATATTTT.

The chain has TRBV12-3 or TRBV12-4 and TRBJ2-2; 7 nucleotides line up with TRBD1. J lost 6 bases, V lost 5 bases, and 9 bases had no gene match. The CDR3 runs 15 residues. DNA of the CDR3: TGTGCCAGCAGTCCGAGGGACAGACCCCCCGGGGAGCTGTTTTTT. Protein: CASSPRDRPPGELFF.

This chain uses TRBV3-1 with TRBJ2-3; D possibly uses TRBD1 or TRBD2 (5 bases each). Germline V gene data show CDR1 as LGHDT and CDR2 as YNNKEL (reference sequence). The V end lost 0 bases, the J end lost 6 bases, and 16 bases lay between the germline ends. CDR3 length: 16 residues. CDR3 in amino acids: CASSQEETRGDDTQYF. The CDR3 DNA reads as TGTGCCAGCAGCCAAGAAGAGACTCGAGGGGATGATACGCAGTATTTT.

V usage is TRBV11-1 and J usage is TRBJ2-3; the match to TRBD2 covers 9 bases. The ends lost 4 bases at V and 0 bases at J; junction bases unmatched: 11. This CDR3 has 18 residues. Germline assignment: CDR1 SGHAT and CDR2 FQDESV (reference sequence). CDR3: CASSSDPGLAASTDTQYF. The CDR3 DNA sequence: TGTGCCAGCAGCTCCGATCCGGGACTAGCAGCTAGCACAGATACGCAGTATTTT.

The chain recombines TRBV9 with TRBJ2-7; 10 nucleotides line up with TRBD2. Per the germline V gene, CDR1 is SGDLS and CDR2 is YYNGEE. V shed 0 bases and J 2 bases; nucleotides not matched to a gene: 2. This CDR3 is 15 amino acids long. The CDR3 here is CASSVGAGGPYEQYF. As DNA, the CDR3 is TGTGCCAGCAGCGTAGGAGCGGGAGGGCCCTACGAGCAGTACTTC. The complete variable domain, with remaining parts taken from reference TRBV9 and TRBJ2-7, reads DSGVTQTPKHLITATGQRVTLRCSPRSGDLSVYWYQQSLDQGLQFLIQYYNGEERAKGNILERFSAQQFPDLHSELNLSSLELGDSALYFCASSVGAGGPYEQYFGPGTRLTVT.

The chain uses TRBV7-2 and TRBJ1-1; 12 bases are a match to TRBD1. The ends lost 3 bases at V and 8 bases at J; junction bases unmatched: 7. This CDR3 contains 15 residues. Germline V gene sequence: CDR1 SGHTA, CDR2 FQGNSA. DNA for the CDR3: TGTGCCAGCAGCTTTTTGGGGACAGGGGGCTTGGAAGCTTTCTTT. It codes for CASSFLGTGGLEAFF.